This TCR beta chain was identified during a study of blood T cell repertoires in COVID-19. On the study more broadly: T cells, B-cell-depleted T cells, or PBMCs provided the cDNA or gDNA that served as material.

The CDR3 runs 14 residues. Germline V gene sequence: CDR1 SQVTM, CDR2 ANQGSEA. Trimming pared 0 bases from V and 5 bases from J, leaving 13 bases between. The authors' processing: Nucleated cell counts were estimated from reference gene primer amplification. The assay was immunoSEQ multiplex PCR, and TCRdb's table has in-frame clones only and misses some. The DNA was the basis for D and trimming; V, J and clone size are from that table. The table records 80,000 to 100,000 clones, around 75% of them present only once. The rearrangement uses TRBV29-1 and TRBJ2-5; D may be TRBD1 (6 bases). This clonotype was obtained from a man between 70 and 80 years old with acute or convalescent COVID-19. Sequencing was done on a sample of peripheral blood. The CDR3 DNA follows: TGCAGCGTTGAAGAGTGGGGGCTAAGGGAGACCCAGTACTTC. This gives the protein CSVEEWGLRETQYF. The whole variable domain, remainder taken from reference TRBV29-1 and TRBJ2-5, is SAVISQKPSRDICQRGTSLTIQCQVDSQVTMMFWYRQQPGQSLTLIATANQGSEATYESGFVIDKFPISRPNLTFSTLTVSNMSPEDSSIYLCSVEEWGLRETQYFGPGTRLLVL.